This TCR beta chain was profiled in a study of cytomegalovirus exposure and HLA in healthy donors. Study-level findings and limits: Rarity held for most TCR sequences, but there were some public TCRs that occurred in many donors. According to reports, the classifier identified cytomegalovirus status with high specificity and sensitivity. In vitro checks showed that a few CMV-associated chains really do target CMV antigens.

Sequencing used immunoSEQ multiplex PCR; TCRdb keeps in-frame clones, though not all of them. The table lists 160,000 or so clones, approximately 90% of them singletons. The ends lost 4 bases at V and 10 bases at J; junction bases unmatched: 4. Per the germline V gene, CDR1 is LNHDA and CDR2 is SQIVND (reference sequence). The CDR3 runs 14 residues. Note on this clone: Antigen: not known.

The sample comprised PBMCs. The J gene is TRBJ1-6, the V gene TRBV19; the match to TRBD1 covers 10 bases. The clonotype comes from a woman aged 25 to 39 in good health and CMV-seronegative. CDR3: CASSSDRGRSPLHF. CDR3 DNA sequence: TGTGCCAGTAGTAGTGACAGGGGGCGGTCACCCCTCCACTTT.